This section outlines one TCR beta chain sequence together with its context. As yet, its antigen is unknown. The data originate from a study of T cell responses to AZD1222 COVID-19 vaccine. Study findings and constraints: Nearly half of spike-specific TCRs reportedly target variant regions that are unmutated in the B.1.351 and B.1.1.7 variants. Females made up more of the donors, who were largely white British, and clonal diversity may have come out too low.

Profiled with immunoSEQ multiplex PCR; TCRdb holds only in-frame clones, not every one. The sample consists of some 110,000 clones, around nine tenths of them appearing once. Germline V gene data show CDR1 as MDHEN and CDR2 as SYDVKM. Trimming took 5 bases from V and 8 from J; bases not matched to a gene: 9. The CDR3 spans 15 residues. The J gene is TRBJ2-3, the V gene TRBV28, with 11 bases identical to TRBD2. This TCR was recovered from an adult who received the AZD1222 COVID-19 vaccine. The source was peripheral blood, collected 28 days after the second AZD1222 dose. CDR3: CASSLAGGPKATQYF. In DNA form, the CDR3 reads TGTGCCAGCAGTCTAGCGGGAGGCCCAAAGGCTACGCAGTATTTT.